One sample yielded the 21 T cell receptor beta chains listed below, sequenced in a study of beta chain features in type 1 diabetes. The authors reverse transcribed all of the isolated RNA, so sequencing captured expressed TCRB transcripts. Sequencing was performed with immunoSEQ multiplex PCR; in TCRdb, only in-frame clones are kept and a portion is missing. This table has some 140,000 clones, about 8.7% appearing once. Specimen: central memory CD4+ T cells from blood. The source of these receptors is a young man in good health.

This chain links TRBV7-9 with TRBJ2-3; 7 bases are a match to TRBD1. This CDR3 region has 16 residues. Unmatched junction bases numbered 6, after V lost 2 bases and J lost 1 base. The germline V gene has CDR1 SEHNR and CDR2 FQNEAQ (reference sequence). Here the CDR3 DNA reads TGTGCCAGCAGCTTATCTACAGGGGCCCGCACAGATACGCAGTATTTT. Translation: CASSLSTGARTDTQYF.

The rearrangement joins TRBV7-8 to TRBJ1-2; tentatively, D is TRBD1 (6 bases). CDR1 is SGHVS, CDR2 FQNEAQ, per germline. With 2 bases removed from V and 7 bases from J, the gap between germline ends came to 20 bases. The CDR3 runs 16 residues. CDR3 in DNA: TGTGCCAGCAGCTTAAGCCGCACAGGGTTGGAAGGTGGCTACACCTTC. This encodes CASSLSRTGLEGGYTF.

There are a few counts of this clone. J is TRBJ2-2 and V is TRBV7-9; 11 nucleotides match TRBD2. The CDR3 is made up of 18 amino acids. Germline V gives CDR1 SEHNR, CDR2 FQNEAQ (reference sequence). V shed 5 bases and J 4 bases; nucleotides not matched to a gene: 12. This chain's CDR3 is CASSPSSGGPPGTGELFF. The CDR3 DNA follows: TGTGCCAGCAGCCCTTCTAGCGGGGGGCCCCCGGGCACCGGGGAGCTGTTTTTT.

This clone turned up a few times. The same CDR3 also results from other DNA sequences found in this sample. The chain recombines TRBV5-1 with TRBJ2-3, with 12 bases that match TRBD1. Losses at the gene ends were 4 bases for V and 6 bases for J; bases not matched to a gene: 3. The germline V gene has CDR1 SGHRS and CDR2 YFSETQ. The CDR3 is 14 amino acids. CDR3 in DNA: TGCGCCAGCAGCCCGGGACAGGGGGCTGATACGCAGTATTTT. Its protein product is CASSPGQGADTQYF.

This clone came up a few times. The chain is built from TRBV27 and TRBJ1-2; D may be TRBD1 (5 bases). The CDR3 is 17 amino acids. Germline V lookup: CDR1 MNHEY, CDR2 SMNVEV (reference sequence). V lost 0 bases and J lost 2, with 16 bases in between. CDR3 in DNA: TGTGCCAGCAGTTTATCATTTTCGGGGGGACGGAACTATGGCTACACCTTC. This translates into CASSLSFSGGRNYGYTF.

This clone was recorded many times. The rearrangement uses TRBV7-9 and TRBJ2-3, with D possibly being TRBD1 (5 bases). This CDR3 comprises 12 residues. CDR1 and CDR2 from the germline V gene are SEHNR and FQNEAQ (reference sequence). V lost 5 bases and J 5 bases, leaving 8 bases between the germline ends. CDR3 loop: CASSVQGDTQYF. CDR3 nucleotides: TGTGCCAGCAGCGTCCAGGGAGATACGCAGTATTTT.

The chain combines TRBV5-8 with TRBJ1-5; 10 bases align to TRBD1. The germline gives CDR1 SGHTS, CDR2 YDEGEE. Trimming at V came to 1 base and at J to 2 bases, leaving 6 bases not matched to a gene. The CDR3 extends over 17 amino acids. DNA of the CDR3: TGTGCCAGCAGCTTGAGAGGGACAGGGGCTGGCAATCAGCCCCAGCATTTT. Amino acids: CASSLRGTGAGNQPQHF.

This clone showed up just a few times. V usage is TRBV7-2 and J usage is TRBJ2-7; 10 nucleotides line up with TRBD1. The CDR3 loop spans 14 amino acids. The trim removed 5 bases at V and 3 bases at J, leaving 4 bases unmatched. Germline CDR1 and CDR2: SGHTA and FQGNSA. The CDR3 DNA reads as TGTGCCAGCAGCCCCCGGGACAGGGGCTACGAGCAGTACTTC. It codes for CASSPRDRGYEQYF.

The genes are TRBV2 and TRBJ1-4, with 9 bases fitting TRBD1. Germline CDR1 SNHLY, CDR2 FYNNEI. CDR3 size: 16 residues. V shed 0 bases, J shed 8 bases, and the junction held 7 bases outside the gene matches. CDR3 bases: TGTGCCAGCAGTGAAGCGGGGGGACAGGGAGGCGAAAAACTGTTTTTT. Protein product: CASSEAGGQGGEKLFF.

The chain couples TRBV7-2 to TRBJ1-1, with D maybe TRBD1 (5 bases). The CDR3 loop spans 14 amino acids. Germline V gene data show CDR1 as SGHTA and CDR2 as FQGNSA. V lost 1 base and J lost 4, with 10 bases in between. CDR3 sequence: CASSLDNRRTEAFF. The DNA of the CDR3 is TGTGCCAGCAGCTTAGATAACAGGCGCACTGAAGCTTTCTTT.

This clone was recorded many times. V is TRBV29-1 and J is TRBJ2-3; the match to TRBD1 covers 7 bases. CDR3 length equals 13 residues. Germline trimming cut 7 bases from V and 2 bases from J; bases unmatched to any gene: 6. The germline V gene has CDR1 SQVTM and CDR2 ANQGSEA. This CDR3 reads CSGQGTVTDTQYF. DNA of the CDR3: TGCAGCGGACAGGGAACTGTCACAGATACGCAGTATTTT.

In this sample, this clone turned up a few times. This chain's CDR3 is CASIPGTGHLETQYF. CDR3 DNA: TGTGCCAGCATCCCCGGGACAGGGCATTTGGAGACCCAGTACTTC. V is TRBV7-6 and J is TRBJ2-5; TRBD1 matches at 9 bases. V dropped 7 bases and J dropped 5; count of bases not matched to a gene: 11. Germline CDR1 SGHVS, CDR2 FNYEAQ. The CDR3 has 15 amino acids.

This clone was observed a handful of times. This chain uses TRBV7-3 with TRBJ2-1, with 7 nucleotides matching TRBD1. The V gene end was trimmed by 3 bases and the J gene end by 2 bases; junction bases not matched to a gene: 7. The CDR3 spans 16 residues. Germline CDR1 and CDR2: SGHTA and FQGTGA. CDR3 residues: CASSLSSGTAYNEQFF. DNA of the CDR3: TGTGCCAGCAGCTTGAGCTCCGGGACAGCCTACAATGAGCAGTTCTTC.

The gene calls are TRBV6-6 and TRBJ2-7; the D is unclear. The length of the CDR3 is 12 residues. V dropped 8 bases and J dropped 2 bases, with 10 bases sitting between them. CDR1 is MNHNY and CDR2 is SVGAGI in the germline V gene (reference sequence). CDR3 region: CASLALTYEQYF. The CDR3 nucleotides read TGTGCCAGCTTGGCACTAACCTACGAGCAGTACTTC.

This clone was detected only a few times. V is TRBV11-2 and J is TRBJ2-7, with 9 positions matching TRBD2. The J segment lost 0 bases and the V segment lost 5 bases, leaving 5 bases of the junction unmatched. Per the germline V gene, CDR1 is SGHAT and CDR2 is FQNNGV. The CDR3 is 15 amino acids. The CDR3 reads CASSRGGADSYEQYF. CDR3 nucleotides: TGTGCCAGCAGCCGCGGGGGGGCCGACTCCTACGAGCAGTACTTC.

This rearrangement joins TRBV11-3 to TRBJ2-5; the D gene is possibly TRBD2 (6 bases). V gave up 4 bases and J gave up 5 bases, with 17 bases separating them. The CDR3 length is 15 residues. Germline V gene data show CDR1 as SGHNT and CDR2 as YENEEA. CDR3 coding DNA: TGTGCCAGCAGCTCCAAGCTAACGGCGGGGGAGACCCAGTACTTC. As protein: CASSSKLTAGETQYF.

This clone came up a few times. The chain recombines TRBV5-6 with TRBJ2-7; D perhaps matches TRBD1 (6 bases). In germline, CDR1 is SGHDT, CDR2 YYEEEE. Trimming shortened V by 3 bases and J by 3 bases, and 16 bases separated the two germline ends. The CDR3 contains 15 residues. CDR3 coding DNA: TGTGCCAGCAGCTGGCCGGGACAAGGGAACTACGAGCAGTACTTC. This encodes CASSWPGQGNYEQYF. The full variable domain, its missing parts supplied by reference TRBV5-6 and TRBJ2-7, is DAGVTQSPTHLIKTRGQQVTLRCSPKSGHDTVSWYQQALGQGPQFIFQYYEEEERQRGNFPDRFSGHQFPNYSSELNVNALLLGDSALYLCASSWPGQGNYEQYFGPGTRLTVT.

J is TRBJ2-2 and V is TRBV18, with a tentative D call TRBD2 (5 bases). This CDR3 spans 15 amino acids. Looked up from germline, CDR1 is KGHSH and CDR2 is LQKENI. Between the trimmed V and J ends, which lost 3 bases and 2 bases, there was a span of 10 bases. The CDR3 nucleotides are TGTGCCAGCTCACCGGACGGGGTTAACACCGGGGAGCTGTTTTTT. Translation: CASSPDGVNTGELFF. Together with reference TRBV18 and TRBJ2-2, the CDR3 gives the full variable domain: NAGVMQNPRHLVRRRGQEARLRCSPMKGHSHVYWYRQLPEEGLKFMVYLQKENIIDESGMPKERFSAEFPKEGPSILRIQQVVRGDSAAYFCASSPDGVNTGELFFGEGSRLTVL.

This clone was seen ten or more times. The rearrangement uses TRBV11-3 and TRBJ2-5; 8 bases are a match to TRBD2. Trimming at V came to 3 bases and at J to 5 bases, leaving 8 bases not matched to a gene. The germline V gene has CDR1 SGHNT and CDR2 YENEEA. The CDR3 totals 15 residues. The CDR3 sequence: CASSLDGGAGETQYF. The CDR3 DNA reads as TGTGCCAGCAGCTTGGACGGGGGGGCTGGGGAGACCCAGTACTTC.

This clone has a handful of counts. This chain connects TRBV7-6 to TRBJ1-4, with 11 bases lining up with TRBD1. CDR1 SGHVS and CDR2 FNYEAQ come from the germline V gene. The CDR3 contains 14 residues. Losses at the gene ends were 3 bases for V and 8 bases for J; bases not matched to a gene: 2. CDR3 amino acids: CASSLGQGEEKLFF. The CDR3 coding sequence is TGTGCCAGCAGCTTGGGACAGGGGGAGGAAAAACTGTTTTTT.

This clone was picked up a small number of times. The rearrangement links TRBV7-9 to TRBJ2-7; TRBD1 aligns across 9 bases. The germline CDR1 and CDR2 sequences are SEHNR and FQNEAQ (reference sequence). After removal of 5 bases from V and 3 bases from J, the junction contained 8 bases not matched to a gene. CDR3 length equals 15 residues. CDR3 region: CASSPTGGSLYEQYF. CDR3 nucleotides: TGTGCCAGCAGCCCGACAGGGGGTAGCCTCTACGAGCAGTACTTC.